The sample holds many counts of the clone carrying this T cell receptor beta chain. Its matching antigen is unknown. The data belong to a study of human T cells and chemical hapten exposure. General study findings and limits: Alopecia in all donors means immunity may differ from healthy individuals. Expanded TCRs made up significantly more big CDR3 similarity clusters than controls did.

Time point meaning: patch test 2, 6 weeks after DPC sensitization. Treatment meaning: therapeutic diphenylcyclopropenone sensitization with weekly scalp DPC. Attachment of unique molecular identifiers to individual cDNA molecules was performed in the library. In the study's own analysis: A per-sample median of 95,638 TCRs was observed, with counts ranging from about 23,224 to 690,600. MiXCR was run by TCRdb on the RACE reads, yielding one entry per CDR3 protein. For this entry, the V and J calls and clone size follow TCRdb and not the study's own pipeline. The sample holds approximately 80,000 distinct CDR3 sequences, roughly 10% seen once. Sequencing was performed on whole blood, taken in connection with sensitization to the hapten diphenylcyclopropenone (DPC). The sequence was obtained from a woman in her twenties or thirties with alopecia areata. Some clones in this sample may be carry-over from other donors' samples.

CDR3 sequence reads: CASSLAQGPHGYTF. The CDR3 DNA follows: TGTGCCAGCAGCTTAGCGCAGGGGCCACATGGCTACACCTTC. The V call is TRBV7-2, the J call TRBJ1-2, with D maybe TRBD1 (6 bases). CDR3 length: 14 amino acids. In germline, CDR1 is SGHTA, CDR2 FQGNSA. V lost 0 bases and J 6 bases, leaving 11 bases between the germline ends.